This entry describes one TCR beta chain. The data belong to a study of blood T cell repertoires in COVID-19. J was trimmed by 4 bases and V by 0 bases; bases with no gene match: 6. The germline V gene has CDR1 SQVTM and CDR2 ANQGSEA. The CDR3 covers 17 residues. Original methodology: Amplifying reference gene primers gave estimates of nucleated cell counts. Produced via immunoSEQ multiplex PCR; TCRdb's table is partial and in-frame only. Clone size and the V and J calls come from that table; the DNA yielded D and trimming. The sample contains 300,000 to 450,000 clones, more than 70% of which appear only once.

The sequencing input was peripheral blood. The V gene is TRBV29-1, the J gene TRBJ2-2; 12 nucleotides line up with TRBD1. This clonotype originated in a woman aged 25 to 45 with COVID-19, enrolled during active disease. The CDR3 region has the DNA TGCAGCGTTGAAGAAGGGGGACAGGGGGCTCTCACCGGGGAGCTGTTTTTT. This codes for CSVEEGGQGALTGELFF.